Each of the 10 T cell receptor beta chains below was sequenced from the same sample in a study of blood T cell repertoires in COVID-19. TCRdb's table, derived via immunoSEQ multiplex PCR, lists solely in-frame clones and lacks some. The sample consists of approximately 290,000 clones, under 85% of them appearing once. The sequenced material came from peripheral blood. These receptors all stem from a human donor with COVID-19, enrolled during active disease. The donor label of this sample is uncertain.

Here the CDR3 DNA reads TGTGCCAGCAGTGCTTATTCGACAGGGGGCCCGGACACTGAAGCTTTCTTT. Encoded protein: CASSAYSTGGPDTEAFF. The gene calls are TRBV6-1 and TRBJ1-1; 10 bases fit TRBD1. Trimming at V came to 4 bases and at J to 3 bases, leaving 11 bases not matched to a gene. The length of the CDR3 is 17 residues. CDR1 and CDR2 from the germline V gene are MNHNS and SASEGT.

This chain links TRBV5-1 with TRBJ1-4; 8 bases are shared with TRBD1. The germline CDR1 and CDR2 sequences are SGHRS and YFSETQ. The CDR3 sequence is 16 residues long. The V segment lost 4 bases and the J segment 8 bases; nucleotides outside the gene matches: 13. CDR3 region: CASSGLMTGDGEKLFF. The CDR3 bases are TGCGCCAGCAGCGGACTTATGACAGGGGATGGGGAAAAACTGTTTTTT.

CDR3 protein: CASSFGNRGSVETQYF. CDR3 sequence (DNA): TGCGCCAGCAGCTTTGGGAACCGGGGGTCGGTGGAGACCCAGTACTTC. The rearrangement uses TRBV5-1 and TRBJ2-5; perhaps TRBD2 as D (6 bases). Trimming pared 2 bases from V and 5 bases from J, leaving 19 bases between. The CDR3 runs to 16 residues. Per germline, CDR1 SGHRS and CDR2 YFSETQ.

CDR3 in DNA: TGCGCCAGCAGCCAAGGTTACACCGCCGGGGATACGCAGTATTTT. This encodes CASSQGYTAGDTQYF. V is TRBV4-1 and J is TRBJ2-3; no clear D gene. V gave up 1 base and J gave up 6 bases, with 14 bases separating them. CDR1 is MGHRA, CDR2 YSYEKL, per germline. The length of the CDR3 is 15 residues.

The rearrangement joins TRBV10-3 to TRBJ1-4; D call uncertain. The CDR3 is made up of 15 amino acids. The germline V gene has CDR1 ENHRY and CDR2 SYGVKD. Trimming shortened V by 4 bases and J by 4 bases, and 13 bases separated the two germline ends. The CDR3 nucleotides are TGTGCCATCAGTGTCCTCGGCGGGAGTAATGAAAAACTGTTTTTT. Its protein is CAISVLGGSNEKLFF.

This clone occurred a few times. The DNA of the CDR3 is TGTGCCAGCAGTGAAGCGAGCGAAAAACTGTTTTTT. Its protein product is CASSEASEKLFF. This sequence joins TRBV2 and TRBJ1-4; D uncertain. The CDR3 contains 12 residues. Germline CDR1 SNHLY, CDR2 FYNNEI. The ends were cut back, 0 bases at V and 8 bases at J, with 4 bases in the middle.

The rearrangement joins TRBV12-3 or TRBV12-4 to TRBJ2-7; D might be TRBD1 (6 bases). Trimming removed 7 bases at V and 7 bases at J, with 14 bases between. The CDR3 has 12 residues. DNA of the CDR3: TGTGCCAGCACTCCAGGGGTGGGAGAGCAGTACTTC. Encoded protein: CASTPGVGEQYF.

The chain carries TRBV28 and TRBJ2-5; 7 positions match TRBD1. The V and J ends lost 8 bases and 4 bases, in that order; junction bases with no gene match: 7. In germline, CDR1 is MDHEN, CDR2 SYDVKM. The CDR3 runs 13 residues. The CDR3 loop reads CASGRGLGETQYF. The CDR3 region has the DNA TGTGCCAGCGGAAGGGGGCTAGGAGAGACCCAGTACTTC.

The chain joins TRBV29-1 to TRBJ2-1; D ambiguous. This CDR3 has 14 residues. The V end was cut by 3 bases, the J end by 4 bases, with 13 bases between. Looked up from germline, CDR1 is SQVTM and CDR2 is ANQGSEA. This chain's CDR3 is CSVEPAVKYNEQFF. CDR3 nucleotides: TGCAGCGTTGAGCCCGCGGTGAAATACAATGAGCAGTTCTTC.

The CDR3 region has the DNA TGTGCCAGCAGCTTACAGGGTCCAGATACGCAGTATTTT. Translation: CASSLQGPDTQYF. This chain links TRBV5-5 with TRBJ2-3, with D possibly matching TRBD1 (6 bases). CDR3 length: 13 amino acids. Germline CDR1 reads SGHKS; CDR2 reads YYEKEE (reference sequence). Trimming removed 2 bases from V and 4 bases from J, with 8 bases in between.